The TCR beta chain under discussion was sequenced for a study of blood T cell repertoires in COVID-19. Only in-frame clones appear in the TCRdb table, and some are missing; sequencing was by immunoSEQ multiplex PCR. The table has tens of thousands of clones, approximately 78% seen once. CDR1 is MNHNY, CDR2 SVGAGI, per germline (reference sequence). This CDR3 has 14 amino acids. Trimming stripped 2 bases from V and 3 bases from J, with 10 bases between. The sequencing input was peripheral blood. The chain combines TRBV6-6 with TRBJ1-1; D unresolved. The receptor comes from a human donor in a cohort sampled during active COVID-19. The CDR3 DNA sequence: TGTGCCAGCAGTTACCTTGAGATTTACACTGAAGCTTTCTTT. Protein product: CASSYLEIYTEAFF.